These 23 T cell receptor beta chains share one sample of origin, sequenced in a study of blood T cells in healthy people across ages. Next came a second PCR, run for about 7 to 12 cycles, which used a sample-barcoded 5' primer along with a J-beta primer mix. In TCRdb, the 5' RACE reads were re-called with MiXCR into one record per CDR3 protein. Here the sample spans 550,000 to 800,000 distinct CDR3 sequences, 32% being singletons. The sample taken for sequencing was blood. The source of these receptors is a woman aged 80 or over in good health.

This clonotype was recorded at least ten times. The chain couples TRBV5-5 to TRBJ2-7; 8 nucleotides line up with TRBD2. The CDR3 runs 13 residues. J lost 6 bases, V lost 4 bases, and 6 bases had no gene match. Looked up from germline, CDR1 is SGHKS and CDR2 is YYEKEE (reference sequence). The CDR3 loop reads CASSRGTSPEQYF. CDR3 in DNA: TGTGCCAGCAGCCGCGGGACTAGTCCCGAGCAGTACTTC.

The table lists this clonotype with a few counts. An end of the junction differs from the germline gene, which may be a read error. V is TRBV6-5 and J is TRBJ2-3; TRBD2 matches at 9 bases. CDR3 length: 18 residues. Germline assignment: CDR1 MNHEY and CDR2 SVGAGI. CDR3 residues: CAGSSRIAGATLPDTQYF. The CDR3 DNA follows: TGTGCCGGCAGTTCCCGGATAGCGGGGGCGACCCTCCCAGATACGCAGTATTTT.

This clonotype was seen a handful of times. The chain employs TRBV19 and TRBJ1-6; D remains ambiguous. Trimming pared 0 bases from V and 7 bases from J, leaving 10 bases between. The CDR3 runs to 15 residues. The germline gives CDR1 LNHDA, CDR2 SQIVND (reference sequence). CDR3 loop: CASSIEGMRNSPLHF. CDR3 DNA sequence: TGTGCCAGTAGTATAGAGGGCATGCGGAATTCACCCCTCCACTTT.

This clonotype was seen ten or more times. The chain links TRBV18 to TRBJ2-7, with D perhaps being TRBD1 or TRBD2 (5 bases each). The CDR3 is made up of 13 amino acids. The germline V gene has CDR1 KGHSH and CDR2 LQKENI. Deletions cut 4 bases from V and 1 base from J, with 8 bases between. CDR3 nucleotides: TGTGCCAGCTCACGGGGGATGTCCTACGAGCAGTACTTC. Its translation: CASSRGMSYEQYF.

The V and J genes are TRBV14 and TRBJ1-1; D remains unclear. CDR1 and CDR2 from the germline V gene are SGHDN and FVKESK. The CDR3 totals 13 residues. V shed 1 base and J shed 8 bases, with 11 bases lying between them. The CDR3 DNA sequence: TGTGCCAGCAGCCAAGTGGAAGGGAGAGAAGCTTTCTTT. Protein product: CASSQVEGREAFF.

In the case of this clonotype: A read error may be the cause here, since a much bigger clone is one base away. In DNA, the CDR3 is TGCAGTGCTAGAGGTGTAGCGGGGGGCCCTTCCTACGAGCAGTACTTC. This translates into CSARGVAGGPSYEQYF. The V call is TRBV20-1, the J call TRBJ2-7, with 10 bases aligning to TRBD2. The CDR3 consists of 16 residues. Germline CDR1 is DFQATT and CDR2 is SNEGSKA (reference sequence). V was clipped by 1 base and J by 1 base; unmatched bases: 7.

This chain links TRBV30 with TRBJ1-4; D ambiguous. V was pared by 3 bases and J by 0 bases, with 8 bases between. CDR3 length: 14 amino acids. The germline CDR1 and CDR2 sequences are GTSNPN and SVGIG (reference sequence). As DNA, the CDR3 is TGTGCCTGGAGCCGTAGTGCAACTAATGAAAAACTGTTTTTT. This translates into CAWSRSATNEKLFF.

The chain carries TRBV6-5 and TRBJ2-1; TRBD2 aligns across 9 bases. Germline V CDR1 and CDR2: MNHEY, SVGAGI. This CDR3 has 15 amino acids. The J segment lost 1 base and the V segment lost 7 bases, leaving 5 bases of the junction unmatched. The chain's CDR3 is CASTRREGSYNEQFF. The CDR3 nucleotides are TGTGCCAGCACACGGCGGGAGGGGTCCTACAATGAGCAGTTCTTC.

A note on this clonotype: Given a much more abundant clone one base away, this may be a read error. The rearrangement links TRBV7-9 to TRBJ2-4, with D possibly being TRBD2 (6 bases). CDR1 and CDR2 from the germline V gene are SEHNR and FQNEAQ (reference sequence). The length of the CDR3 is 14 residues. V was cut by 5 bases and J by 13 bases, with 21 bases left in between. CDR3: CASSPQSGLDEQYF. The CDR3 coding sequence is TGTGCCAGCAGCCCCCAGAGCGGGTTAGATGAGCAGTACTTC. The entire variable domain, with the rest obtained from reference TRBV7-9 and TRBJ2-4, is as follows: DTGVSQNPRHKITKRGQNVTFRCDPISEHNRLYWYRQTLGQGPEFLTYFQNEAQLEKSRLLSDRFSAERPKGSFSTLEIQRTEQGDSAMYLCASSPQSGLDEQYFGAGTRLSVL.

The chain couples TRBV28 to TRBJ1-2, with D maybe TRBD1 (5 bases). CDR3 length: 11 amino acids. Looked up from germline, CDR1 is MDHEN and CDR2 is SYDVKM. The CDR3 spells CALQENYGYTF. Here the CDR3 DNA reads TGTGCGTTACAGGAGAACTATGGCTACACCTTC.

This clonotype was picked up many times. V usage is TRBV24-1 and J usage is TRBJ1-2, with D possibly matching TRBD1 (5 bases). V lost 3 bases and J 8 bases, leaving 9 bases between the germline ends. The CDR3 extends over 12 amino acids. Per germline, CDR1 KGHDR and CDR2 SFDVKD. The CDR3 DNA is TGTGCCACCAGTGATCGGACAAGAGGCTACACCTTC. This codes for CATSDRTRGYTF.

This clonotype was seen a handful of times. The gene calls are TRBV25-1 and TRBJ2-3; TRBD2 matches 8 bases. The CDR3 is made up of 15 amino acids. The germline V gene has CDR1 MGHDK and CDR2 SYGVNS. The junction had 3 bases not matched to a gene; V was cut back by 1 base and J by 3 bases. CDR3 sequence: CASSEWRGATDTQYF. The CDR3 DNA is TGTGCCAGCAGTGAATGGCGGGGGGCAACAGATACGCAGTATTTT.

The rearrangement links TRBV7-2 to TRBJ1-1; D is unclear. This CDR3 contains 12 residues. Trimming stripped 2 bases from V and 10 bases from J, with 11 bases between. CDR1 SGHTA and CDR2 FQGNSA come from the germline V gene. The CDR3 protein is CASSLLVSGAFF. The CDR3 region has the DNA TGTGCCAGCAGCTTATTAGTGAGCGGAGCTTTCTTT. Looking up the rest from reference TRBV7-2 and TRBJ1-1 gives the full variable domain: GAGVSQSPSNKVTEKGKDVELRCDPISGHTALYWYRQSLGQGLEFLIYFQGNSAPDKSGLPSDRFSAERTGGSVSTLTIQRTQQEDSAVYLCASSLLVSGAFFGQGTRLTVV.

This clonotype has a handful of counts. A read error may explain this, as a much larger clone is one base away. CDR3 loop: CASSYSLGPGYIQYF. In DNA, the CDR3 is TGTGCCAGCAGTTACTCCCTGGGGCCGGGATACATTCAGTACTTC. The chain couples TRBV6-2 or TRBV6-3 to TRBJ2-5; D may match TRBD1 or TRBD2 (5 bases each). TRBJ2-4 matches the DNA end more closely, so the J call is doubtful. Germline CDR1 reads MNHEY; CDR2 reads SVGEGT. The CDR3 is made up of 15 amino acids.

The CDR3, as DNA: TGTGCCAGCAGCGCCGCAGAGAAGGGGAAGGAAGGCTACACCTTC. It translates to CASSAAEKGKEGYTF. V usage is TRBV7-8 and J usage is TRBJ1-2; TRBD1 is a possible D gene (5 bases). With 5 bases removed from V and 8 bases from J, the gap between germline ends came to 21 bases. CDR1 SGHVS and CDR2 FQNEAQ come from the germline V gene. There are 15 residues in the CDR3.

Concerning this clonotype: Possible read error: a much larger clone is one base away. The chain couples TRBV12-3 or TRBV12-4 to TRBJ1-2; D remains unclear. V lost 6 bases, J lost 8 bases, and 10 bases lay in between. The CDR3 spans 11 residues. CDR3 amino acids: CASRWTGGYTF. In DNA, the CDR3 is TGTGCCAGCAGGTGGACTGGGGGCTACACCTTC.

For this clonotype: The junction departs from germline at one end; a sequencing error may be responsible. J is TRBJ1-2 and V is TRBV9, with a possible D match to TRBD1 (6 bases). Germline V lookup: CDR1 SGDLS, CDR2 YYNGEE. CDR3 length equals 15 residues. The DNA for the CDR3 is TGTGCCAGCAGCCCCGGCCCCGCCAGGGGCTATGGCTATACCTTC. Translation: CASSPGPARGYGYTF.

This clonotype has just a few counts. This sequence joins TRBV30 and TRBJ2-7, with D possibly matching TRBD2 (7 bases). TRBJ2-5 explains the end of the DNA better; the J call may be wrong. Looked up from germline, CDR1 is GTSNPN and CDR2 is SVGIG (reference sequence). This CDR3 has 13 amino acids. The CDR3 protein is CAGARGQKETQYF. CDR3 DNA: TGTGCTGGGGCGCGGGGGCAAAAAGAGACCCAGTACTTC.

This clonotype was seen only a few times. CDR3 bases: TGCGCCAGCAGCTTGGCCCCCGCGGATGGCTACACCTTC. Protein product: CASSLAPADGYTF. The genes are TRBV5-1 and TRBJ1-2; no clear D gene. The CDR3 has 13 amino acids. Trimming removed 0 bases from V and 6 bases from J, with 9 bases in between. Germline V gives CDR1 SGHRS, CDR2 YFSETQ.

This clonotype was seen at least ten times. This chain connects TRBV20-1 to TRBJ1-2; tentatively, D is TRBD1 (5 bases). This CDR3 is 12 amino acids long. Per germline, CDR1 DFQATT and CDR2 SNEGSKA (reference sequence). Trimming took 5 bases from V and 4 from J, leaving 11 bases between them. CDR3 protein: CSALRGVYGYTF. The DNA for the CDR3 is TGCAGTGCTTTGCGGGGCGTCTATGGCTACACCTTC.

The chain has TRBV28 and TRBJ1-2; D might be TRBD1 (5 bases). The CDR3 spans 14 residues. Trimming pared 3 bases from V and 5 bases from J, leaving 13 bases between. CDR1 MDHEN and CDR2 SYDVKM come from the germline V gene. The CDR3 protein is CASSLLNGGYGYTF. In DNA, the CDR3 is TGTGCCAGCAGTTTGCTAAACGGGGGATATGGCTACACCTTC.

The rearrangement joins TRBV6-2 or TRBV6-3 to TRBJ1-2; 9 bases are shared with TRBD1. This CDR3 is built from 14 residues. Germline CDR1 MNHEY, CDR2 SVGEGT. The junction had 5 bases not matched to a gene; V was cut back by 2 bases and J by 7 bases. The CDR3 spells CASSYTGTGIGYTF. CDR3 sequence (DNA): TGTGCCAGCAGTTACACCGGGACAGGGATTGGCTACACCTTC.

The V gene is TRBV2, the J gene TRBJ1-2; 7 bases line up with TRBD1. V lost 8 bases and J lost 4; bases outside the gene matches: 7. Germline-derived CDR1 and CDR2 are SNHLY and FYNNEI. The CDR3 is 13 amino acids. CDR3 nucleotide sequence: TGTGCCAGCCCCCCAGGGGGGAGCTATGGCTACACCTTC. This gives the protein CASPPGGSYGYTF.